Listed below are T cell receptor beta chains from one sample, sequenced in a study of CD8+ T cells in alopecia areata. Data came from immunoSEQ multiplex PCR; TCRdb stores just in-frame clones and leaves some out. The sample contains 110,000 or so clones, 56% of which appear only once. Sample: CD4+ T cells sorted from blood, taken at week 24, from a patient treated with tofacitinib. Every receptor here comes from a human donor with alopecia areata. CDR3s include the opening cysteine and the closing phenylalanine or tryptophan. A D gene is named only where the DNA matches it firmly. Size is omitted from some rows. Given values are once, few, many or a class for expanded clones.

v_call	d_call	clone_size	j_call	cdr3_aa	cdr3_nt
TRBV30	-	-	TRBJ1-1	CAWSRDRAEAFF	TGTGCCTGGAGCCGGGATAGGGCTGAAGCTTTCTTT
TRBV4-1	-	-	TRBJ2-1	CASSQVRAPYNEQFF	TGCGCCAGCAGCCAAGTCAGGGCCCCCTACAATGAGCAGTTCTTC
TRBV27	TRBD1	-	TRBJ2-7	CASSRRQGYEQYF	TGTGCCAGCAGTCGAAGACAGGGGTACGAGCAGTACTTC
TRBV7-9	-	-	TRBJ1-2	CASSLVGDGYTF	TGTGCCAGCAGCTTAGTGGGGGATGGCTACACCTTC
TRBV5-1	TRBD1	-	TRBJ2-7	CASSEGTGGYEQYF	TGCGCCAGCAGCGAGGGGACAGGGGGCTACGAGCAGTACTTC
TRBV30	-	-	TRBJ2-3	CAIFAEGTDTQYF	TGTGCCATATTTGCGGAGGGCACAGATACGCAGTATTTT
TRBV10-3	TRBD2	-	TRBJ2-2	CAIPASGTSGYPNTGELFF	TGTGCCATACCGGCGTCCGGGACTAGCGGTTATCCGAACACCGGGGAGCTGTTTTTT
TRBV7-2	-	-	TRBJ2-5	CASSLGGGILRETQYF	TGTGCCAGCAGCTTAGGTGGGGGGATCCTCCGGGAGACCCAGTACTTC
TRBV7-2	TRBD2	few	TRBJ2-1	CASSLTSGVHNEQFF	TGTGCCAGCAGCTTAACTAGCGGGGTTCACAATGAGCAGTTCTTC
TRBV6-5	TRBD2	-	TRBJ2-1	CASRPGGNSYNEQFF	TGTGCCAGCAGGCCGGGGGGGAACTCCTACAATGAGCAGTTCTTC
TRBV18	TRBD1	-	TRBJ2-5	CASSTGTGSETQYF	TGTGCCAGCTCAACCGGGACAGGGAGTGAGACCCAGTACTTC
TRBV5-1	-	few	TRBJ2-7	CASSLAPGDYEQYF	TGCGCCAGCAGCTTGGCCCCAGGGGACTACGAGCAGTACTTC
TRBV4-3	-	-	TRBJ2-1	CASSQDQGVGNEQFF	TGCGCCAGCAGCCAAGACCAAGGGGTTGGCAATGAGCAGTTCTTC
TRBV30	TRBD1	-	TRBJ1-1	CACSRVRQGAFF	TGTGCCTGTTCCCGCGTCCGACAGGGTGCTTTCTTT
TRBV5-1	-	-	TRBJ2-1	CASTLGPLGHNEQFF	TGCGCCAGCACCCTGGGTCCCCTCGGGCACAATGAGCAGTTCTTC
TRBV5-1	-	-	TRBJ1-2	CASSLASETNYGYTF	TGCGCCAGCAGTCTGGCCTCAGAGACTAACTATGGCTACACCTTC
TRBV15	-	-	TRBJ2-6	CATSAAGSGANVLTF	TGTGCCACCAGCGCCGCAGGGTCTGGGGCCAACGTCCTGACTTTC
TRBV5-1	TRBD1	-	TRBJ1-2	CASSTGTGGNYGYTF	TGCGCCAGCAGCACCGGGACAGGGGGAAACTATGGCTACACCTTC
TRBV20-1	-	-	TRBJ1-4	CSAPWDEKLFF	TGCAGTGCTCCCTGGGATGAAAAACTGTTTTTT
TRBV14	-	-	TRBJ2-6	CASSHRMGANVLTF	TGTGCCAGCAGCCATCGCATGGGAGCCAACGTCCTGACTTTC
TRBV6-1	TRBD2	few	TRBJ2-5	CASNQRASGQETQYF	TGTGCCAGCAACCAAAGGGCTAGCGGGCAAGAGACCCAGTACTTC
TRBV5-1	TRBD1	-	TRBJ2-5	CASSPDRAGETQYF	TGCGCCAGCAGCCCTGACAGGGCGGGCGAGACCCAGTACTTC
TRBV11-2	-	-	TRBJ2-5	CASSLLSAMIAGETQYF	TGTGCCAGCAGCCTACTTTCGGCCATGATTGCCGGCGAGACCCAGTACTTC
TRBV19	-	-	TRBJ1-1	CASTGLGTEAFF	TGTGCCAGTACGGGGCTGGGGACTGAAGCTTTCTTT
TRBV30	-	-	TRBJ2-2	CAWSRDGAGELFF	TGTGCCTGGAGCCGTGACGGGGCCGGGGAGCTGTTTTTT
TRBV2	TRBD2	-	TRBJ2-5	CASSEGGSQETQYF	TGTGCCAGCAGTGAGGGGGGGTCCCAAGAGACCCAGTACTTC
TRBV15	-	once	TRBJ2-7	CATSRDRGALYEQYF	TGTGCCACCAGCAGAGACAGGGGCGCACTCTACGAGCAGTACTTC
TRBV29-1	-	-	TRBJ1-1	CSVAPRLNTEAFF	TGCAGCGTCGCCCCCAGGCTGAACACTGAAGCTTTCTTT